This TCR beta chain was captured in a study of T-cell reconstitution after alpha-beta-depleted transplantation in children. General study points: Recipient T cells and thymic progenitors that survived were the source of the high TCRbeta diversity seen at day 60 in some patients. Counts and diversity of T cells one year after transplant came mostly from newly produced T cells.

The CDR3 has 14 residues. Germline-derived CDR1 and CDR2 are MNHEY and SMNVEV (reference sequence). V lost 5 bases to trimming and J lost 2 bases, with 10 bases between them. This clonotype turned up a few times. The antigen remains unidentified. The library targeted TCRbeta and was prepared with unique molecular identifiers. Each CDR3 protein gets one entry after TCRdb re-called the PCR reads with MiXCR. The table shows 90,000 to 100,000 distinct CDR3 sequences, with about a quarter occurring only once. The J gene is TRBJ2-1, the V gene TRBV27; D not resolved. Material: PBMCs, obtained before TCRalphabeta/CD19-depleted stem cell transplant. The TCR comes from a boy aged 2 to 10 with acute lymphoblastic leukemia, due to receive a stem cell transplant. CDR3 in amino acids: CASSSETAYNEQFF. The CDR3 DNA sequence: TGTGCCAGCAGTAGCGAAACCGCCTACAATGAGCAGTTCTTC.